These T cell receptor beta chains were read from a single sample in a study of blood T cell repertoires in COVID-19. Libraries were prepared by immunoSEQ multiplex PCR; TCRdb keeps only in-frame clonotypes and omits some of them. The repertoire holds about 190,000 clones, with roughly 80% as singletons. Sequences were obtained from peripheral blood. These receptor sequences come from a man aged 60-69 years with active or convalescent COVID-19. The CDR3 runs from the conserved cysteine through the conserved F or W. The order of the fields is D gene, clone size, J gene, V gene, CDR3 DNA, CDR3 protein. A D gene is named only where the DNA matches it firmly. Expanded clones get a size class; other rows say once, few or many, or leave the size out.

D gene: TRBD2; clone size: NA; J gene: TRBJ2-3; V gene: TRBV4-3; CDR3 DNA: TGCGCCAGCAGCACCCGCAGCGGGAGCGGAGATACGCAGTATTTT; CDR3 protein: CASSTRSGSGDTQYF
D gene: NA; clone size: NA; J gene: TRBJ2-5; V gene: TRBV5-1; CDR3 DNA: TGCGCCAGCAGCTTGGACCTCAGGGAGACCCAGTACTTC; CDR3 protein: CASSLDLRETQYF
D gene: TRBD2; clone size: few; J gene: TRBJ2-7; V gene: TRBV28; CDR3 DNA: TGTGCCAGCACCTTCGGGACTAGCGGAAAATACGAGCAGTACTTC; CDR3 protein: CASTFGTSGKYEQYF
D gene: NA; clone size: few; J gene: TRBJ2-7; V gene: TRBV7-3; CDR3 DNA: TGTGCCAGCAGCTTGTCGGGCGGAGGGGCCTACGAGCAGTACTTC; CDR3 protein: CASSLSGGGAYEQYF
D gene: NA; clone size: few; J gene: TRBJ1-1; V gene: TRBV7-2; CDR3 DNA: TGTGCCAGCAGCCCCGGGACACCTAACACTGAAGCTTTCTTT; CDR3 protein: CASSPGTPNTEAFF
D gene: NA; clone size: NA; J gene: TRBJ2-2; V gene: TRBV6-5; CDR3 DNA: TGTGCCAGTGTAGGGGCAGTCCCCGGGGAGCTGTTTTTT; CDR3 protein: CASVGAVPGELFF
D gene: TRBD2; clone size: NA; J gene: TRBJ2-5; V gene: TRBV2; CDR3 DNA: TGTGCCAGCAGTGCTCTAGCGGGGGAGACCCAGTACTTC; CDR3 protein: CASSALAGETQYF
D gene: NA; clone size: NA; J gene: TRBJ2-2; V gene: TRBV6-1; CDR3 DNA: TGTGCCAGCAGTGAAACGGGGAGCACCGGGGAGCTGTTTTTT; CDR3 protein: CASSETGSTGELFF
D gene: NA; clone size: NA; J gene: TRBJ2-1; V gene: TRBV13; CDR3 DNA: TGTGCCAGCAGCTCAGGTTCAGCGGAGTCCTACAATGAGCAGTTCTTC; CDR3 protein: CASSSGSAESYNEQFF
D gene: TRBD1; clone size: NA; J gene: TRBJ2-2; V gene: TRBV7-9; CDR3 DNA: TGTGCCAGCAGCTTAGCAGGGACAGGGAACACCGGGGAGCTGTTTTTT; CDR3 protein: CASSLAGTGNTGELFF
D gene: TRBD2; clone size: NA; J gene: TRBJ2-7; V gene: TRBV7-8; CDR3 DNA: TGTGCCAGCAGCTTACGGCTAGCGGGACGTAGCGAGCAGTACTTC; CDR3 protein: CASSLRLAGRSEQYF
D gene: TRBD1; clone size: NA; J gene: TRBJ1-6; V gene: TRBV20-1; CDR3 DNA: TGCAGTGCTAGTCTGACAGGGGCACATTCACCCCTCCACTTT; CDR3 protein: CSASLTGAHSPLHF
D gene: TRBD2; clone size: few; J gene: TRBJ2-2; V gene: TRBV6-5; CDR3 DNA: TGTGCCAGCAGGCGGGAGGGTTACACCGGGGAGCTGTTTTTT; CDR3 protein: CASRREGYTGELFF
D gene: NA; clone size: NA; J gene: TRBJ1-4; V gene: TRBV25-1; CDR3 DNA: TGTGCCAGCAGTGATGTTGGCGGGGGGCGGGAAAAACTGTTTTTT; CDR3 protein: CASSDVGGGREKLFF
D gene: TRBD1; clone size: NA; J gene: TRBJ2-7; V gene: TRBV7-2; CDR3 DNA: TGTGCCAGCAGCCTGGGAGGACAGGGCTCGGGCGAGCAGTACTTC; CDR3 protein: CASSLGGQGSGEQYF
D gene: NA; clone size: few; J gene: TRBJ2-2; V gene: TRBV28; CDR3 DNA: TGTGCCAGCAGGACTTCATTCGGGGAGCTGTTTTTT; CDR3 protein: CASRTSFGELFF
D gene: NA; clone size: NA; J gene: TRBJ1-1; V gene: TRBV15; CDR3 DNA: TGTGCCACCAGCTTAAGGACAGAGAACACTGAAGCTTTCTTT; CDR3 protein: CATSLRTENTEAFF
D gene: TRBD2; clone size: NA; J gene: TRBJ2-3; V gene: TRBV4-1; CDR3 DNA: TGCGCCAGCAGCCAAGGTATAACTAGCGGGACTGCAGATACGCAGTATTTT; CDR3 protein: CASSQGITSGTADTQYF
D gene: NA; clone size: NA; J gene: TRBJ1-1; V gene: TRBV19; CDR3 DNA: TGTGCCAGTAGTATCCAGGCCACCAAACCTGAAGCTTTCTTT; CDR3 protein: CASSIQATKPEAFF
D gene: NA; clone size: NA; J gene: TRBJ2-7; V gene: TRBV19; CDR3 DNA: TGTGCCAGCCGACTTAACAGGGACAACGAGCAGTACTTC; CDR3 protein: CASRLNRDNEQYF
D gene: TRBD2; clone size: NA; J gene: TRBJ2-3; V gene: TRBV7-9; CDR3 DNA: TGTGCCAGCAGTAGGTCCGGGGGGGATACGCAGTATTTT; CDR3 protein: CASSRSGGDTQYF
D gene: NA; clone size: NA; J gene: TRBJ1-5; V gene: TRBV6-1; CDR3 DNA: TGTGCCAGCAGTGAGGGAGGGGGGGCTCAGCCCCAGCATTTT; CDR3 protein: CASSEGGGAQPQHF
D gene: TRBD1; clone size: NA; J gene: TRBJ1-5; V gene: TRBV7-2; CDR3 DNA: TGTGCCAGCAGCTCCTCCGGACAGGGGGGGGCGGTTAGCAATCAGCCCCAGCATTTT; CDR3 protein: CASSSSGQGGAVSNQPQHF
D gene: TRBD2; clone size: NA; J gene: TRBJ2-5; V gene: TRBV5-1; CDR3 DNA: TGCGCCAGCGGCACGACTAGCGGGTCGCCCCAAGAGACCCAGTACTTC; CDR3 protein: CASGTTSGSPQETQYF
D gene: NA; clone size: NA; J gene: TRBJ2-1; V gene: TRBV28; CDR3 DNA: TGTGCCAGCAGCCGCAACAGGGTACGGTGGTCCTACAATGAGCAGTTCTTC; CDR3 protein: CASSRNRVRWSYNEQFF
D gene: NA; clone size: NA; J gene: TRBJ1-4; V gene: TRBV19; CDR3 DNA: TGTGCCAGTAGCACCGGCGGGGGGGCGCGTGAAAAACTGTTTTTT; CDR3 protein: CASSTGGGAREKLFF
D gene: TRBD1; clone size: NA; J gene: TRBJ2-1; V gene: TRBV2; CDR3 DNA: TGTGCCAGCAGTGAAACCAGGGGGAACTTCAATGAGCAGTTCTTC; CDR3 protein: CASSETRGNFNEQFF
D gene: TRBD1; clone size: NA; J gene: TRBJ2-6; V gene: TRBV10-3; CDR3 DNA: TGTGCCATCAGTGAGCGGGACAGTTCTGGGGCCAACGTCCTGACTTTC; CDR3 protein: CAISERDSSGANVLTF
D gene: NA; clone size: NA; J gene: TRBJ2-7; V gene: TRBV6-2/TRBV6-3; CDR3 DNA: TGTGCCAGCAGTTCAGGGTCCTACGAGCAGTACTTC; CDR3 protein: CASSSGSYEQYF
D gene: NA; clone size: NA; J gene: TRBJ1-2; V gene: TRBV5-1; CDR3 DNA: TGCGCCAGCAGCTTGGACGCCAGGGGCCTGGGTGGCTACACCTTC; CDR3 protein: CASSLDARGLGGYTF
D gene: TRBD1; clone size: NA; J gene: TRBJ1-1; V gene: TRBV11-2; CDR3 DNA: TGTGCCAGCAGCCGGACAGGTATTAACACTGAAGCTTTCTTT; CDR3 protein: CASSRTGINTEAFF
D gene: NA; clone size: NA; J gene: TRBJ2-7; V gene: TRBV7-2; CDR3 DNA: TGTGCCAGCAGCTCCCGGCAGGGGCCGTACGAGCAGTACTTC; CDR3 protein: CASSSRQGPYEQYF